These 25 T cell receptor beta chains were all obtained from the same sample, sequenced in a study of early T cells in non-severe SARS-CoV-2 infection. TCRdb reprocessed the 5' RACE reads via MiXCR and lists one record per CDR3 protein. Here the sample spans approximately 46,000 distinct CDR3 sequences, 6% to 6.5% being singletons. The sequencing input was whole blood. The source of these receptors is an adult who was a healthcare worker with PCR-confirmed SARS-CoV-2 infection or an uninfected control (not recorded which).

This clonotype was recorded at least ten times. V usage is TRBV10-1 and J usage is TRBJ1-1; no firm D call. Per germline, CDR1 WNHNN and CDR2 SYGVQD (reference sequence). Trimming shortened V by 0 bases and J by 9 bases, and 8 bases separated the two germline ends. The CDR3 covers 12 residues. CDR3 nucleotides: TGCGCCAGCAGTGAGTCCTTGGGTAAAGCTTTCTTT. It translates to CASSESLGKAFF.

This clonotype was recorded many times. V gene TRBV20-1 combines with J gene TRBJ1-1; D may be TRBD1 (5 bases). Germline lookup yields CDR1 DFQATT and CDR2 SNEGSKA (reference sequence). Deletions cut 6 bases from V and 6 bases from J, with 11 bases between. The CDR3 extends over 11 amino acids. The CDR3 sequence: CSARQLAEAFF. The DNA for the CDR3 is TGCAGTGCCAGACAGCTAGCTGAAGCTTTCTTT.

This clonotype showed up many times. The rearrangement joins TRBV29-1 to TRBJ2-1; D is tentatively TRBD1 or TRBD2 (7 bases each). The CDR3 runs 15 residues. Germline V gene data show CDR1 as SQVTM and CDR2 as ANQGSEA. The V and J ends lost 7 bases and 3 bases respectively, with 19 bases between them. The CDR3 region has the DNA TGCAGCGCCCTGACAGGGAGGGGAGTCTACAATGAGCAGTTCTTC. This codes for CSALTGRGVYNEQFF.

A few counts support this clonotype. Here the CDR3 DNA reads TGTGCCAGCAGCCCTAGGACAGGGCAGGGGTTACCCCTCCACTTT. The encoded protein is CASSPRTGQGLPLHF. This chain uses TRBV7-8 with TRBJ1-6; 8 bases are a match to TRBD1. The length of the CDR3 is 15 residues. With 5 bases clipped from V and 12 bases from J, the junction kept 12 bases outside the gene matches. Germline V gives CDR1 SGHVS, CDR2 FQNEAQ.

This chain uses TRBV6-1 with TRBJ2-7; maybe TRBD1 (6 bases). This CDR3 region has 15 residues. Germline CDR1 and CDR2: MNHNS and SASEGT. V gave up 0 bases and J gave up 2 bases, with 11 bases separating them. Here the CDR3 reads CASSEATGPAYEQYF. The CDR3 DNA sequence: TGTGCCAGCAGTGAAGCGACAGGCCCTGCCTACGAGCAGTACTTC.

The rearrangement joins TRBV5-1 to TRBJ2-3; the match to TRBD2 covers 9 bases. Germline V lookup: CDR1 SGHRS, CDR2 YFSETQ. The CDR3 extends over 18 amino acids. Germline trimming cut 0 bases from V and 0 bases from J; bases unmatched to any gene: 8. The CDR3 sequence: CASSLGLAGTTSTDTQYF. The CDR3 nucleotides read TGCGCCAGCAGCTTGGGGCTAGCGGGAACGACTAGCACAGATACGCAGTATTTT.

V usage is TRBV5-5 and J usage is TRBJ2-3; D may be TRBD1 (6 bases). The germline V gene encodes CDR1 SGHKS and CDR2 YYEKEE (reference sequence). V shed 2 bases and J shed 5 bases, with 15 bases lying between them. The CDR3 length is 15 residues. Here the CDR3 DNA reads TGTGCCAGCAGCTTTGGTTGGGGGCTAATAGATACGCAGTATTTT. Residues: CASSFGWGLIDTQYF. The full variable domain, its missing parts supplied by reference TRBV5-5 and TRBJ2-3, is DAGVTQSPTHLIKTRGQQVTLRCSPISGHKSVSWYQQVLGQGPQFIFQYYEKEERGRGNFPDRFSARQFPNYSSELNVNALLLGDSALYLCASSFGWGLIDTQYFGPGTRLTVL.

This clonotype was recorded at least ten times. The chain has TRBV15 and TRBJ1-1; the D is unclear. This CDR3 spans 12 amino acids. Between the trimmed V and J ends, which lost 5 bases and 1 base, there was a span of 5 bases. Germline CDR1 reads LNHNV; CDR2 reads YYDKDF (reference sequence). The CDR3 reads CATSGRNTEAFF. CDR3 DNA: TGTGCCACCAGCGGGAGGAACACTGAAGCTTTCTTT.

This clonotype was counted ten times or more. This rearrangement joins TRBV5-1 to TRBJ1-1; tentatively, D is TRBD1 (5 bases). Trimming shortened V by 4 bases and J by 1 base, and 11 bases separated the two germline ends. The CDR3 loop spans 14 amino acids. The germline CDR1 and CDR2 sequences are SGHRS and YFSETQ. CDR3 coding DNA: TGCGCCAGCAGCACATTAACAGGGAACACTGAAGCTTTCTTT. Translated, it gives CASSTLTGNTEAFF.

This clonotype was observed at least ten times. This chain joins TRBV28 and TRBJ2-5; 13 bases fit TRBD2. The germline CDR1 and CDR2 sequences are MDHEN and SYDVKM. The CDR3 has 17 amino acids. Losses at the gene ends were 6 bases for V and 9 bases for J; bases not matched to a gene: 16. This chain's CDR3 is CASSAGRTSGGPGAQYF. The CDR3 region has the DNA TGTGCCAGCAGCGCCGGTAGGACTAGCGGGGGCCCTGGGGCCCAGTACTTC.

The chain links TRBV5-1 to TRBJ2-7, with TRBD2 matching over 7 bases. The junction had 5 bases not matched to a gene; V was cut back by 3 bases and J by 2 bases. CDR3 length: 14 amino acids. Germline CDR1 is SGHRS and CDR2 is YFSETQ. The CDR3 region is CASSSGGRPYEQYF. As DNA, the CDR3 is TGCGCCAGCAGCTCGGGGGGAAGGCCCTACGAGCAGTACTTC.

The chain employs TRBV15 and TRBJ2-7; TRBD1 agrees at 9 bases. The CDR3 covers 15 residues. Germline V gene data show CDR1 as LNHNV and CDR2 as YYDKDF (reference sequence). V shed 3 bases, J shed 0 bases, and the junction held 3 bases outside the gene matches. CDR3 bases: TGTGCCACCAGCAGCTGGACAGGGGACTCCTACGAGCAGTACTTC. Amino acid sequence: CATSSWTGDSYEQYF.

The chain is built from TRBV12-3 or TRBV12-4 and TRBJ1-2, with unresolved D. CDR3 size: 11 residues. With 6 bases removed from V and 9 bases from J, the gap between germline ends came to 11 bases. The CDR3 region has the DNA TGTGCCAGCAGGTTGGACGGCAGCTACACCTTC. This codes for CASRLDGSYTF.

This clonotype occurred a few times. The V gene is TRBV11-2, the J gene TRBJ2-7, with unresolved D. Germline V gene sequence: CDR1 SGHAT, CDR2 FQNNGV. The CDR3 sequence is 11 residues long. Trimming left V 2 bases short and J 5 bases short, with 4 bases between. CDR3 nucleotide sequence: TGTGCCAGCAGCTTACAGGACGAGCAGTACTTC. It translates to CASSLQDEQYF.

This clonotype has ten or more counts. V is TRBV5-5 and J is TRBJ2-7; D remains ambiguous. Trimming cost V 3 bases and J 6 bases, with 16 bases left between them. Per germline, CDR1 SGHKS and CDR2 YYEKEE (reference sequence). The CDR3 covers 14 residues. This CDR3 reads CASSYATEFREQYF. In nucleotides, the CDR3 is TGTGCCAGCAGCTATGCCACTGAGTTCCGCGAGCAGTACTTC.

The chain uses TRBV27 and TRBJ1-4, with 7 positions matching TRBD1. Losses at the gene ends were 6 bases for V and 8 bases for J; bases not matched to a gene: 3. The germline V gene encodes CDR1 MNHEY and CDR2 SMNVEV (reference sequence). The CDR3 has 12 amino acids. CDR3 protein: CASSGTDEKLFF. The CDR3 nucleotides read TGTGCCAGCAGCGGGACAGACGAAAAACTGTTTTTT.

This clonotype was recorded many times. The rearrangement joins TRBV20-1 to TRBJ1-2; the match to TRBD1 covers 12 bases. This CDR3 contains 17 residues. Germline lookup yields CDR1 DFQATT and CDR2 SNEGSKA (reference sequence). J gave up 1 base and V 0 bases, and 6 bases lay outside the gene matches. CDR3: CSARDMGQGAFNYGYTF. CDR3 in DNA: TGCAGTGCTAGAGATATGGGACAGGGGGCTTTTAACTATGGCTACACCTTC.

The rearrangement uses TRBV7-2 and TRBJ2-7; weak D call: TRBD1 (6 bases). Trimming pared 2 bases from V and 2 bases from J, leaving 10 bases between. The germline V gene encodes CDR1 SGHTA and CDR2 FQGNSA. The CDR3 loop spans 14 amino acids. DNA for the CDR3: TGTGCCAGCAGCTTACAGGGGCGGACCTACGAGCAGTACTTC. Protein product: CASSLQGRTYEQYF.

There are many counts of this clonotype. The chain employs TRBV20-1 and TRBJ1-6, with D possibly matching TRBD1 (5 bases). The CDR3 extends over 13 amino acids. V was clipped by 5 bases and J by 10 bases, with 15 bases between them. Germline CDR1 and CDR2: DFQATT and SNEGSKA (reference sequence). The CDR3 loop reads CSAQGLEGSPLHF. The CDR3 DNA reads as TGCAGTGCTCAGGGTTTGGAGGGCTCACCCCTCCACTTT.

V is TRBV4-3 and J is TRBJ2-3, with D hard to call. The V gene lost 0 bases and the J gene lost 2 bases, with 15 bases spanning the gap. CDR1 is LGHNA and CDR2 is YSLEER in the germline V gene. This CDR3 contains 17 residues. The CDR3 bases are TGCGCCAGCAGCCAAGAGGTGGCTAGGATGGACACAGATACGCAGTATTTT. It translates to CASSQEVARMDTDTQYF.

This clonotype came up many times. This chain uses TRBV5-1 with TRBJ1-6, with TRBD1 identical over 9 bases. CDR3 length: 16 residues. The V and J ends lost 0 bases and 8 bases, in that order; junction bases with no gene match: 6. Germline V gene data show CDR1 as SGHRS and CDR2 as YFSETQ. The CDR3 nucleotides read TGCGCCAGCAGCTTGGGTTGGACAGGGGTTGATTCACCCCTCCACTTT. Its protein product is CASSLGWTGVDSPLHF.

The sample holds many counts of this clonotype. The chain carries TRBV3-1 and TRBJ2-7; D might be TRBD2 (6 bases). The ends were cut back, 0 bases at V and 0 bases at J, with 12 bases in the middle. CDR3 size: 16 residues. Germline CDR1 and CDR2: LGHDT and YNNKEL (reference sequence). Here the CDR3 reads CASSQDPGTDSYEQYF. The CDR3 DNA sequence: TGTGCCAGCAGCCAAGATCCCGGGACTGACTCCTACGAGCAGTACTTC.

Ten or more counts support this clonotype. The chain is built from TRBV6-2 or TRBV6-3 and TRBJ1-5; TRBD1 is a possible D gene (6 bases). CDR1 and CDR2 from the germline V gene are MNHEY and SVGEGT. CDR3 length: 17 residues. Between the trimmed V and J ends, which lost 2 bases and 2 bases, there was a span of 16 bases. DNA of the CDR3: TGTGCCAGCAGTTACCCGTCGGACAGCGTCCGCAATCAGCCCCAGCATTTT. Encoded protein: CASSYPSDSVRNQPQHF.

V and J are TRBV20-1 and TRBJ2-4; 8 nucleotides agree with TRBD1. This CDR3 is 17 amino acids long. V was pared by 6 bases and J by 0 bases, with 13 bases of the junction left unmatched. Germline V gene data show CDR1 as DFQATT and CDR2 as SNEGSKA (reference sequence). DNA for the CDR3: TGCAGTGCCAAACCGGTCGGGACAGGAATAGCCAAAAACATTCAGTACTTC. Its protein is CSAKPVGTGIAKNIQYF.

This clonotype was picked up a small number of times. The chain couples TRBV3-1 to TRBJ2-1; 9 bases map to TRBD1. CDR3 length: 16 amino acids. Germline loops: CDR1 LGHDT, CDR2 YNNKEL (reference sequence). V shed 1 base and J 2 bases; nucleotides not matched to a gene: 3. The CDR3 spells CASSQAGTGPYNEQFF. The CDR3 DNA follows: TGTGCCAGCAGCCAAGCCGGGACAGGGCCCTACAATGAGCAGTTCTTC.